This is a list of T cell receptor beta chains from one sample in a study of blood T cell repertoires in COVID-19. The protocol was immunoSEQ multiplex PCR, while the TCRdb copy is restricted to in-frame clones and leaves out a portion. The sample has about 200,000 clones; about 90% are singletons. The sample was PBMCs or T cells enriched from blood (not recorded which). The receptors were sampled from a woman younger than 30 who had recovered from COVID-19. CDR3s include the opening cysteine and the closing phenylalanine or tryptophan. D genes are given only for firm matches. Clone size is not always given. Where it is, it says once, few, many or a class for expanded clones.

clone size: -
V gene: TRBV6-6
J gene: TRBJ2-5
D gene: TRBD2
CDR3 DNA: TGTGCCAGCAGTCCCCGGACTAGCGGGGGTAGAAGAGAGACCCAGTACTTC
CDR3 protein: CASSPRTSGGRRETQYF

clone size: -
V gene: TRBV30
J gene: TRBJ1-1
D gene: -
CDR3 DNA: TGTGCCTGGAGAGGTTCTAGGAATTCGGTATCCTCGGGTAGCACTGAAGCTTTCTTT
CDR3 protein: CAWRGSRNSVSSGSTEAFF

clone size: -
V gene: TRBV28
J gene: TRBJ1-5
D gene: -
CDR3 DNA: TGTGCCAGCGACGGGAGGGAGGGACAGCCCCAGCATTTT
CDR3 protein: CASDGREGQPQHF

clone size: -
V gene: TRBV12-3/TRBV12-4
J gene: TRBJ1-2
D gene: -
CDR3 DNA: TGTGCCAGCACCAATGACAGGCTGGTAGGCTACACCTTC
CDR3 protein: CASTNDRLVGYTF

clone size: -
V gene: TRBV9
J gene: TRBJ1-3
D gene: -
CDR3 DNA: TGTGCCAGCAGCGTAGCAGGTCCTGGAAACACCATATATTTT
CDR3 protein: CASSVAGPGNTIYF

clone size: few
V gene: TRBV7-2
J gene: TRBJ1-5
D gene: TRBD1
CDR3 DNA: TGTGCCAGCAGCTCGGGCCAGGGGGGTTTTCAGCCCCAGCATTTT
CDR3 protein: CASSSGQGGFQPQHF

clone size: -
V gene: TRBV28
J gene: TRBJ1-2
D gene: TRBD1
CDR3 DNA: TGTGCCAGCAGTTCGTCAGGGGGTTGGTATGGCTACACCTTC
CDR3 protein: CASSSSGGWYGYTF

clone size: -
V gene: TRBV28
J gene: TRBJ2-2
D gene: -
CDR3 DNA: TGTGCCAGCATGAGAGCTTCGAACACCGGGGAGCTGTTTTTT
CDR3 protein: CASMRASNTGELFF

clone size: -
V gene: TRBV3-1/TRBV3-2
J gene: TRBJ2-2
D gene: TRBD2
CDR3 DNA: TGTGCCAGCAGCCAAGGCGGTCGTACTAGCGCGAACACCGGGGAGCTGTTTTTT
CDR3 protein: CASSQGGRTSANTGELFF

clone size: -
V gene: TRBV19
J gene: TRBJ2-1
D gene: -
CDR3 DNA: TGTGCCAGTAGTAGACAGGGACTCAATGAGCAGTTCTTC
CDR3 protein: CASSRQGLNEQFF

clone size: -
V gene: TRBV7-9
J gene: TRBJ2-7
D gene: TRBD1
CDR3 DNA: TGTGCCAGCAGAGGGACAGGGGTAGGCGAGCAGTACTTC
CDR3 protein: CASRGTGVGEQYF

clone size: once
V gene: TRBV5-4
J gene: TRBJ2-3
D gene: TRBD1
CDR3 DNA: TGTGCCAGCAGCCGCCCGGGACAGCGCACAGATACGCAGTATTTT
CDR3 protein: CASSRPGQRTDTQYF

clone size: -
V gene: TRBV19
J gene: TRBJ2-1
D gene: -
CDR3 DNA: TGTCAGGGCCAGAGGTCTCCTGACAATGAGCAGTTCTTC
CDR3 protein: CQGQRSPDNEQFF

clone size: -
V gene: TRBV11-3
J gene: TRBJ2-1
D gene: TRBD2
CDR3 DNA: TGTGCCAGCAGCCCGTGGGGACTAGCCGAATGGAATGAGCAGTTCTTC
CDR3 protein: CASSPWGLAEWNEQFF

clone size: -
V gene: TRBV4-1
J gene: TRBJ2-1
D gene: -
CDR3 DNA: TGCGCCAGCAGCCAAGATCCGGGGGGCCATGGTAATGAGCAGTTCTTC
CDR3 protein: CASSQDPGGHGNEQFF

clone size: -
V gene: TRBV3-1/TRBV3-2
J gene: TRBJ1-3
D gene: TRBD1
CDR3 DNA: TGTGCCAGCAGTCTCCGACAGGGCGCTGGAAACACCATATATTTT
CDR3 protein: CASSLRQGAGNTIYF

clone size: -
V gene: TRBV28
J gene: TRBJ2-7
D gene: TRBD2
CDR3 DNA: TGTGCCAGCAGTTTAAGCGGGGGAAGCGAGCAGTACTTC
CDR3 protein: CASSLSGGSEQYF

clone size: few
V gene: TRBV6-1
J gene: TRBJ1-1
D gene: -
CDR3 DNA: TGTGCCAGCAGTGAAAAATTACAGAACACTGAAGCTTTCTTT
CDR3 protein: CASSEKLQNTEAFF

clone size: -
V gene: TRBV3-1/TRBV3-2
J gene: TRBJ1-4
D gene: -
CDR3 DNA: TGTGCCAGCAGCCCCAGGGGCTCTAATGAAAAACTGTTTTTT
CDR3 protein: CASSPRGSNEKLFF

clone size: -
V gene: TRBV13
J gene: TRBJ1-1
D gene: TRBD1
CDR3 DNA: TGTGCCAGCAGCTTAGTCGGGACAGGGAACACTGAAGCTTTCTTT
CDR3 protein: CASSLVGTGNTEAFF

clone size: -
V gene: TRBV30
J gene: TRBJ2-1
D gene: TRBD1
CDR3 DNA: TGTGCCTGGAGTGTAGGGACAGGTATTTACAATGAGCAGTTCTTC
CDR3 protein: CAWSVGTGIYNEQFF

clone size: -
V gene: TRBV2
J gene: TRBJ1-5
D gene: TRBD1
CDR3 DNA: TGTGCCACCCGGCAGGGGGTAGAACGGCCCCAGCATTTT
CDR3 protein: CATRQGVERPQHF

clone size: -
V gene: TRBV3-1/TRBV3-2
J gene: TRBJ2-7
D gene: TRBD2
CDR3 DNA: TGTGCCAGCAGCCAAGAGAGGGGCTCTAGCGGGGGCTACGAGCAGTACTTC
CDR3 protein: CASSQERGSSGGYEQYF

clone size: few
V gene: TRBV20-1
J gene: TRBJ1-2
D gene: TRBD1
CDR3 DNA: TGCAGTGCTAGTCCCCCGGGATACAGGGGGAACTATGGCTACACCTTC
CDR3 protein: CSASPPGYRGNYGYTF

clone size: few
V gene: TRBV12-3/TRBV12-4
J gene: TRBJ2-4
D gene: -
CDR3 DNA: TGTGCCAGCAGTTTTGACAGAAAAAACATTCAGTACTTC
CDR3 protein: CASSFDRKNIQYF

clone size: -
V gene: TRBV10-3
J gene: TRBJ1-1
D gene: -
CDR3 DNA: TGTGCCATCAGGCAGGGCGACACTGAAGCTTTCTTT
CDR3 protein: CAIRQGDTEAFF

clone size: -
V gene: TRBV5-6
J gene: TRBJ1-2
D gene: TRBD1
CDR3 DNA: TGTGCCAGCAGCTCACTTAGGGACAGGGGGCATGGCTACACCTTC
CDR3 protein: CASSSLRDRGHGYTF

clone size: -
V gene: TRBV5-1
J gene: TRBJ1-1
D gene: -
CDR3 DNA: TGCGCCAGCAGTGTTGGTTCAGTGAACACTGAAGCTTTCTTT
CDR3 protein: CASSVGSVNTEAFF

clone size: -
V gene: TRBV28
J gene: TRBJ1-2
D gene: TRBD1
CDR3 DNA: TGTGCCAGCAGTCGAAGAGGGACAGGGTCCCCGAAGTACTATGGCTACACCTTC
CDR3 protein: CASSRRGTGSPKYYGYTF

clone size: -
V gene: TRBV12-3/TRBV12-4
J gene: TRBJ1-1
D gene: -
CDR3 DNA: TGTGCCAGCAGCGACCTAGGGACATCCGAAGCTTTCTTT
CDR3 protein: CASSDLGTSEAFF

clone size: -
V gene: TRBV28
J gene: TRBJ1-2
D gene: TRBD1
CDR3 DNA: TGTGCCAGCAGTCCCGGGACAGGGTTTTACTATGGCTACACCTTC
CDR3 protein: CASSPGTGFYYGYTF

clone size: -
V gene: TRBV19
J gene: TRBJ1-5
D gene: -
CDR3 DNA: TGTGCCAGTAGTTTCCAGGCCGATCAGCCCCAGCATTTT
CDR3 protein: CASSFQADQPQHF

clone size: -
V gene: TRBV11-2
J gene: TRBJ2-1
D gene: -
CDR3 DNA: TGTGCCAGCAGCTTAGATCGTAATGAGCAGTTCTTC
CDR3 protein: CASSLDRNEQFF

clone size: -
V gene: TRBV6-5
J gene: TRBJ1-2
D gene: -
CDR3 DNA: TGTGCCAGCAGACGCGATACAGGCTATGGCTACACCTTC
CDR3 protein: CASRRDTGYGYTF

clone size: -
V gene: TRBV15
J gene: TRBJ2-2
D gene: -
CDR3 DNA: TGTGCCACCAGCAGTTTACTGAACACCGGGGAGCTGTTTTTT
CDR3 protein: CATSSLLNTGELFF

clone size: -
V gene: TRBV2
J gene: TRBJ1-4
D gene: TRBD1
CDR3 DNA: TGTGCCAGCAGGGGGACAGGGAGTGAAAAACTGTTTTTT
CDR3 protein: CASRGTGSEKLFF

clone size: -
V gene: TRBV5-1
J gene: TRBJ1-1
D gene: -
CDR3 DNA: TGCGCCAGCAGCCTGGGGGCACGGTTGAACACTGAAGCTTTCTTT
CDR3 protein: CASSLGARLNTEAFF

clone size: -
V gene: TRBV28
J gene: TRBJ2-7
D gene: TRBD2
CDR3 DNA: TGTGCCAGCAGTTTCAGCGGGGGCTATTACGAGCAGTACTTC
CDR3 protein: CASSFSGGYYEQYF

clone size: -
V gene: TRBV19
J gene: TRBJ1-6
D gene: -
CDR3 DNA: TGTGCCAGTAGCCCGAGCGGGGATTTGGGTTCACCCCTCCACTTT
CDR3 protein: CASSPSGDLGSPLHF

clone size: -
V gene: TRBV4-1
J gene: TRBJ2-7
D gene: TRBD1
CDR3 DNA: TGCGCCAGCAGCCAATCGACAGGGGGCCCTTCCTACGAGCAGTACTTC
CDR3 protein: CASSQSTGGPSYEQYF

clone size: once
V gene: TRBV3-1/TRBV3-2
J gene: TRBJ1-1
D gene: -
CDR3 DNA: TGTGCCAGCAGCCAAGACAGGGAGGCCACTGAAGCTTTCTTT
CDR3 protein: CASSQDREATEAFF

clone size: few
V gene: TRBV6-1
J gene: TRBJ1-4
D gene: -
CDR3 DNA: TGTGCCAGCAGTGAACATGGGGGGGACATAAATGAAAAACTGTTTTTT
CDR3 protein: CASSEHGGDINEKLFF